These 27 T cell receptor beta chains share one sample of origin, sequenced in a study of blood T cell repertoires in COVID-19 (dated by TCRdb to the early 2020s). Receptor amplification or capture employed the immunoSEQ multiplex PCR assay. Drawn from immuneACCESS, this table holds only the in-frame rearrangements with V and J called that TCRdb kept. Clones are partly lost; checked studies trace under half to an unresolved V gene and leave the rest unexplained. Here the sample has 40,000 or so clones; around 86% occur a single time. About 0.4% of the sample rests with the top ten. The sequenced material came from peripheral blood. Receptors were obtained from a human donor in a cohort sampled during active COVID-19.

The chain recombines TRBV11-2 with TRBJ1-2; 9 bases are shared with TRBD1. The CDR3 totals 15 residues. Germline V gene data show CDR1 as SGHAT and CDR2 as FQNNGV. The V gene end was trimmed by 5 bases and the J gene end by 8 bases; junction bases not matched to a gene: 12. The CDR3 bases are TGTGCCAGCAGCGTCCCGGGACAGGGAATTTTCGGCTACACCTTC. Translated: CASSVPGQGIFGYTF.

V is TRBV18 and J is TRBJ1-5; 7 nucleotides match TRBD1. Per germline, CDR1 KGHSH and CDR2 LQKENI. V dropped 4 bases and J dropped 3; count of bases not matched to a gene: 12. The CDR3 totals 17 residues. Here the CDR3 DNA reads TGTGCCAGCTCACTTCGACAGGGCGGGATGGACAATCAGCCCCAGCATTTT. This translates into CASSLRQGGMDNQPQHF.

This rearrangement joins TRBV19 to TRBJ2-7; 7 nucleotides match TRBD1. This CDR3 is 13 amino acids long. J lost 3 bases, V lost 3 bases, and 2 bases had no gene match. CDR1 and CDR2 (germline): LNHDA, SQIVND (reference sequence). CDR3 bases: TGTGCCAGTAGTATCGACAGGGACTACGAGCAGTACTTC. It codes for CASSIDRDYEQYF. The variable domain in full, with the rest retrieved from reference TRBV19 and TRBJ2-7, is DGGITQSPKYLFRKEGQNVTLSCEQNLNHDAMYWYRQDPGQGLRLIYYSQIVNDFQKGDIAEGYSVSREKKESFPLTVTSAQKNPTAFYLCASSIDRDYEQYFGPGTRLTVT.

This CDR3 reads CASSLGGVSPLHF. For the CDR3, the DNA is TGCGCCAGCAGCTTGGGGGGGGTTTCACCCCTCCACTTT. The rearrangement links TRBV5-1 to TRBJ1-6; D is perhaps TRBD1 (5 bases). V was pared by 0 bases and J by 9 bases, with 7 bases between. The CDR3 loop spans 13 amino acids. CDR1 and CDR2 (germline): SGHRS, YFSETQ.

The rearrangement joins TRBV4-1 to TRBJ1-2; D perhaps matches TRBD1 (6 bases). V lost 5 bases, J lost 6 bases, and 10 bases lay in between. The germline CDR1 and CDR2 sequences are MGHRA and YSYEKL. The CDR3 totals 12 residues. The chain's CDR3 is CASSFNRDGYTF. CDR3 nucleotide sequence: TGCGCCAGCAGCTTTAACAGGGATGGCTACACCTTC.

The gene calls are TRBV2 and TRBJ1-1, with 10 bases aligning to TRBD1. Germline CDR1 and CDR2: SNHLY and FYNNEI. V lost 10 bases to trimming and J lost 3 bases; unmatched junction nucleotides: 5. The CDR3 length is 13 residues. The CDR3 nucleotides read TGTGCCACCGGAGGACAGGGGGACACTGAAGCTTTCTTT. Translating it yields CATGGQGDTEAFF.

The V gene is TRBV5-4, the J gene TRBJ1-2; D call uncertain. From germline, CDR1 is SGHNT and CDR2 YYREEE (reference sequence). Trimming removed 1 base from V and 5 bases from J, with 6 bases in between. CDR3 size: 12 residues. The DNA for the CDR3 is TGTGCCAGCAGCTTGCGAGAATATGGCTACACCTTC. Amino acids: CASSLREYGYTF.

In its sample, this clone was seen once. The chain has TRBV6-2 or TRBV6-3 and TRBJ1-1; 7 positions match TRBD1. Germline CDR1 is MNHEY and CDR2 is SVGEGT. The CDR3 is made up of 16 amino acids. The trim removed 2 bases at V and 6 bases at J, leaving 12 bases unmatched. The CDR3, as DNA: TGTGCCAGCAGTTACCCGAATCGACAGGGTTTCCCTGAAGCTTTCTTT. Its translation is CASSYPNRQGFPEAFF.

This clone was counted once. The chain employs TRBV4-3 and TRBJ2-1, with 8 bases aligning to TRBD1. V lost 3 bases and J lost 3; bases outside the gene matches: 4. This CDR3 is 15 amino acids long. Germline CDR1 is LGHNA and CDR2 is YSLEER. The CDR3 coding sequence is TGCGCCAGCAGCCAGGACAGGGCCGTCTACAATGAGCAGTTCTTC. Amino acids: CASSQDRAVYNEQFF.

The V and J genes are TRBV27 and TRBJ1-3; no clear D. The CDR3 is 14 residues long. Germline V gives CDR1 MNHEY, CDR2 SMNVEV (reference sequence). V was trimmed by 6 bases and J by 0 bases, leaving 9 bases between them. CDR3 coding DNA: TGTGCCAGCAGCCCAACAGACTCTGGAAACACCATATATTTT. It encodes CASSPTDSGNTIYF.

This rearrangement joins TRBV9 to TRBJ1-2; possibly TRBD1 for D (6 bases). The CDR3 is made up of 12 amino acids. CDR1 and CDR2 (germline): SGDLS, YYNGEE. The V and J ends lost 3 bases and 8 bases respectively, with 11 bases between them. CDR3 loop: CASSALGAGYTF. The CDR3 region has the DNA TGTGCCAGCAGCGCCCTGGGGGCCGGCTACACCTTC.

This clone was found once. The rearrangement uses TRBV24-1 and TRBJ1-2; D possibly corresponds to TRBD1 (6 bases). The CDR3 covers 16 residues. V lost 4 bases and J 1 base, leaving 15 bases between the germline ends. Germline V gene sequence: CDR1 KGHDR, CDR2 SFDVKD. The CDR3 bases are TGTGCCACCAGTGACGCCGGGGGGCGAAATAACTATGGCTACACCTTC. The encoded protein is CATSDAGGRNNYGYTF.

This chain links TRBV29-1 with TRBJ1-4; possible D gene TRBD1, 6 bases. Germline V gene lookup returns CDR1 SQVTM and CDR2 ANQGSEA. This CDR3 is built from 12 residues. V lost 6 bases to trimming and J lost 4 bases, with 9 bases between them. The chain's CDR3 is CSVGQINEKLFF. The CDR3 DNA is TGCAGCGTAGGACAGATTAATGAAAAACTGTTTTTT.

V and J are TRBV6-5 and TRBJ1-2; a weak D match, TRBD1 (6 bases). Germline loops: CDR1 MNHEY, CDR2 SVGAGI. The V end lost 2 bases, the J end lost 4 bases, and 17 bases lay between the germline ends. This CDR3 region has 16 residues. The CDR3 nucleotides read TGTGCCAGCAGTTACGTAAGGGGCAGGGGCGGCTATGGCTACACCTTC. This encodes CASSYVRGRGGYGYTF.

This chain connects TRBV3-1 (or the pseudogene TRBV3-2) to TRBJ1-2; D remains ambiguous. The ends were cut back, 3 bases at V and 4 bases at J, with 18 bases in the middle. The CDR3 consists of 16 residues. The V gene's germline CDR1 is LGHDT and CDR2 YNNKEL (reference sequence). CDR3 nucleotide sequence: TGTGCCAGCAGCCATGAGGAGACCATACCCTCCTATGGCTACACCTTC. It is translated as CASSHEETIPSYGYTF.

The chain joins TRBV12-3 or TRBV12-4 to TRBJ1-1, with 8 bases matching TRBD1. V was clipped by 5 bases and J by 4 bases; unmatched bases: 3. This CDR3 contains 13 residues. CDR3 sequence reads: CASSADRATEAFF. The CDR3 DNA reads TGTGCCAGCAGTGCGGACAGGGCCACTGAAGCTTTCTTT.

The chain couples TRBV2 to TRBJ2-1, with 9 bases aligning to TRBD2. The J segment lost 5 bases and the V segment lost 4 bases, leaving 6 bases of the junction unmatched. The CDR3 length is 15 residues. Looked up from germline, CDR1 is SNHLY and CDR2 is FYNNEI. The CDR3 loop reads CASSGGAGGDNEQFF. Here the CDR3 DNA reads TGTGCCAGCAGTGGAGGAGCGGGGGGTGACAATGAGCAGTTCTTC.

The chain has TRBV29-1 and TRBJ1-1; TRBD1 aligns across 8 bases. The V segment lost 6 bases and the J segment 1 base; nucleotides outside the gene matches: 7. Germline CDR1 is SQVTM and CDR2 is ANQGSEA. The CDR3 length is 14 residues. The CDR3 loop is CSVQYRGRNTEAFF. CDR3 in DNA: TGCAGCGTCCAGTACAGGGGGAGGAACACTGAAGCTTTCTTT.

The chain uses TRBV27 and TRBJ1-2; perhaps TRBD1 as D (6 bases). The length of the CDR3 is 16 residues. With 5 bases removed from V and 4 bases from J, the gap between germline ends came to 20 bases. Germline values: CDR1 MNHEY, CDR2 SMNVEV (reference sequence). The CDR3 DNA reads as TGTGCCAGCAGTCAGAGGTGGACAGTTGACTTCTATGGCTACACCTTC. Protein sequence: CASSQRWTVDFYGYTF.

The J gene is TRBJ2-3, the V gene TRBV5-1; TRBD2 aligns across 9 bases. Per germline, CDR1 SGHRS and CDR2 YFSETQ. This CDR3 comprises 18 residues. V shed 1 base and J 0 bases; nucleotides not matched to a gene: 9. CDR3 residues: CASSLSLAGQSSTDTQYF. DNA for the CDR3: TGCGCCAGCAGCTTGAGTCTAGCGGGGCAATCTAGCACAGATACGCAGTATTTT.

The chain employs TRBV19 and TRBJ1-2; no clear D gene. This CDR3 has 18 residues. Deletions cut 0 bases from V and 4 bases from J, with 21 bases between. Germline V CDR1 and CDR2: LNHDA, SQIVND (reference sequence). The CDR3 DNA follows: TGTGCCAGTAGTATAGAACCTCAGACATCTACTCATTCCTATGGCTACACCTTC. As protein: CASSIEPQTSTHSYGYTF.

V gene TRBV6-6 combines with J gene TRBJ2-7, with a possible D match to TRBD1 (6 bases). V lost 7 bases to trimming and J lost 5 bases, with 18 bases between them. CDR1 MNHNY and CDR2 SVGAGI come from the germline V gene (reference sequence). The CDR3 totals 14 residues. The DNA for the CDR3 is TGTGCCAGCACCTTCCCGGGGCAGGGGAACGAGCAGTACTTC. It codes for CASTFPGQGNEQYF.

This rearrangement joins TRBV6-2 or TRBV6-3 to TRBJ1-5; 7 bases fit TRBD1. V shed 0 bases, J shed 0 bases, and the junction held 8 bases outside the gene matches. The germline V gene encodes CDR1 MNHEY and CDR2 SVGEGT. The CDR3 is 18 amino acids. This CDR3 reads CASSYSPLGTDSNQPQHF. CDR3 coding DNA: TGTGCCAGCAGTTACTCGCCGCTCGGGACAGATAGCAATCAGCCCCAGCATTTT.

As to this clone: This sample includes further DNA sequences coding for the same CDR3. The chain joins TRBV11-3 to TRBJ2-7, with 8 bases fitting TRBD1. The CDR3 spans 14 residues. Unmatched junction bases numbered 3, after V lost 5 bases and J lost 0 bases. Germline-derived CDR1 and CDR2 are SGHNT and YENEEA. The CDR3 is CASSRDRNSYEQYF. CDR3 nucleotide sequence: TGTGCCAGCAGCCGGGACAGGAACTCCTACGAGCAGTACTTC. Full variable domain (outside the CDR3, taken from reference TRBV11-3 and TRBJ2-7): EAGVVQSPRYKIIEKKQPVAFWCNPISGHNTLYWYLQNLGQGPELLIRYENEEAVDDSQLPKDRFSAERLKGVDSTLKIQPAELGDSAVYLCASSRDRNSYEQYFGPGTRLTVT.

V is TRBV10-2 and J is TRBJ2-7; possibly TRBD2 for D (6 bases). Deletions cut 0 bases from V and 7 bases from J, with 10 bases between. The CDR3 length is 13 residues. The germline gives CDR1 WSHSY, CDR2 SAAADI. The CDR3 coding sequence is TGCGCCAGCAGTGAGTCGAAGGCGGGGGAGCAGTACTTC. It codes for CASSESKAGEQYF.

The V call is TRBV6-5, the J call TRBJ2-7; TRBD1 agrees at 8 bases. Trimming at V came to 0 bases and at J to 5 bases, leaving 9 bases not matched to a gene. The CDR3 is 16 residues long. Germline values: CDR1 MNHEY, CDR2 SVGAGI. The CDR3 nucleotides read TGTGCCAGCAGTTACTCGTCGTGGACAGGGAACCACGAGCAGTACTTC. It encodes CASSYSSWTGNHEQYF.

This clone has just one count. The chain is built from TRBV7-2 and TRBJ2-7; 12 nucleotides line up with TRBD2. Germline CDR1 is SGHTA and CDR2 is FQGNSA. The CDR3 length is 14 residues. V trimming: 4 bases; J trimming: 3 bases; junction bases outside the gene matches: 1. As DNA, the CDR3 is TGTGCCAGCAGCTCGGGACTAGCGGGCTACGAGCAGTACTTC. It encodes CASSSGLAGYEQYF.